This T cell receptor (beta chain) was recovered during a study of beta chain features in type 1 diabetes. Study-level background: The patients were much like the healthy donors in age, gender and cell yields. Cells sorted and examined across all samples totaled approximately 100,000,000. Study-wide points: Diminished insertions and augmented deletions at VDJ junctions characterized type 1 diabetes patients. Moderate but significant shortening of TCRB CDR3s was recorded in all four CD4+ subsets from Type 1 diabetes patients.

The investigators reverse transcribed all of the isolated RNA, so they sequenced expressed TCRB transcripts. Assay: immunoSEQ multiplex PCR; the TCRdb copy retains only in-frame clones and omits some. The table lists under 400,000 clones, over 10% of them singletons. V lost 3 bases to trimming and J lost 4 bases, with 13 bases between them. The CDR3 contains 15 residues. The germline gives CDR1 SGHTA, CDR2 FQGNSA. As concerns this clone: What it recognizes is unknown.

The sequence was obtained from a man aged 18-30 years in good health. The sample consisted of naive CD4+ T cells from blood. The chain has TRBV7-2 and TRBJ2-1, with a tentative D call TRBD1 (6 bases). The CDR3 spells CASSLDSPSYNEQFF. CDR3 DNA sequence: TGTGCCAGCAGCTTGGACAGCCCATCTTACAATGAGCAGTTCTTC.